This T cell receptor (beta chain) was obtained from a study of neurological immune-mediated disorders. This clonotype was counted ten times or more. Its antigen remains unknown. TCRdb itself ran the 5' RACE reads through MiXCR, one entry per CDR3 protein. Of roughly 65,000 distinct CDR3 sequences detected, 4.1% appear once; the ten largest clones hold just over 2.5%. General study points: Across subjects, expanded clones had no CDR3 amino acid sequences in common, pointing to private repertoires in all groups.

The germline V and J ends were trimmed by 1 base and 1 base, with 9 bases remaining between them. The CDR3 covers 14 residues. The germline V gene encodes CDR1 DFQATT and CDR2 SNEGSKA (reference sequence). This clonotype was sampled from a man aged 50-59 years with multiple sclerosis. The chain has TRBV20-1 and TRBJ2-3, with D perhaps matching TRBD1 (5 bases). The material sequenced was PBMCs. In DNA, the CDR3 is TGCAGTGCTAGAGGTGGCAGGGGCACAGATACGCAGTATTTT. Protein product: CSARGGRGTDTQYF.